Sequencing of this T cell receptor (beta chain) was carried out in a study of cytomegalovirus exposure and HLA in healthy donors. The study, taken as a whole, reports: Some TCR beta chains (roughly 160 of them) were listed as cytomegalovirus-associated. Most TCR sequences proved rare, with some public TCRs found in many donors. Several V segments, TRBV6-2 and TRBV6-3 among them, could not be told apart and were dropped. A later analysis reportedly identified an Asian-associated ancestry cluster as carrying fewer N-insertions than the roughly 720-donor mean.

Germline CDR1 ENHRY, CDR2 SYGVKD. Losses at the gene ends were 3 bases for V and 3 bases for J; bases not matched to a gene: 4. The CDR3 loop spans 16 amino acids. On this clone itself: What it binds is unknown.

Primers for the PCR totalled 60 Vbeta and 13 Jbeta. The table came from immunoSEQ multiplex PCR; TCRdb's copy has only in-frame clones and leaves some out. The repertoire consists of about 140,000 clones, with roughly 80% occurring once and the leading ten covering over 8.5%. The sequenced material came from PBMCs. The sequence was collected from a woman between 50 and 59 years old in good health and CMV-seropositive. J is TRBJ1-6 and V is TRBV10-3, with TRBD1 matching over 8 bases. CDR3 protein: CAISDQDRDYNSPLHF. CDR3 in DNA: TGTGCCATCAGTGACCAGGACAGGGACTATAATTCACCCCTCCACTTT.